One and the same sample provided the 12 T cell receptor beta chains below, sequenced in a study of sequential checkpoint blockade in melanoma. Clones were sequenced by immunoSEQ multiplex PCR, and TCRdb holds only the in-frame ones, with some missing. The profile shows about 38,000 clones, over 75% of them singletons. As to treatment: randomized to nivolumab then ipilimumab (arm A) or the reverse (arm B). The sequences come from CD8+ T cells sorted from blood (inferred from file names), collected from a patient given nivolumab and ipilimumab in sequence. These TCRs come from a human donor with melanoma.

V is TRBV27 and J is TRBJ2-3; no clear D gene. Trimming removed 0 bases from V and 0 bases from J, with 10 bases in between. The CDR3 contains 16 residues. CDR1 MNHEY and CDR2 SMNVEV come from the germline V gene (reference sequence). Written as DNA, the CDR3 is TGTGCCAGCAGTTTATCGATGTCAACTAGCACAGATACGCAGTATTTT. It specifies CASSLSMSTSTDTQYF.

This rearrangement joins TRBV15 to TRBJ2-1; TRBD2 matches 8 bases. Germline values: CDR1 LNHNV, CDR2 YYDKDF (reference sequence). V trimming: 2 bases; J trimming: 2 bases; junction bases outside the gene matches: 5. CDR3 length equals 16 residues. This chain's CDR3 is CATSRLEAGAYNEQFF. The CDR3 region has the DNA TGTGCCACCAGCAGACTTGAAGCGGGGGCCTACAATGAGCAGTTCTTC.

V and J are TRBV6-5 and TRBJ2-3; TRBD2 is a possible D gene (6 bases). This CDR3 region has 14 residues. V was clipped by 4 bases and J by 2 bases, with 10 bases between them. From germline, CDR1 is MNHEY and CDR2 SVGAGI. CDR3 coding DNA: TGTGCCAGCAGTTCGGGACTTGTCACAGATACGCAGTATTTT. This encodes CASSSGLVTDTQYF.

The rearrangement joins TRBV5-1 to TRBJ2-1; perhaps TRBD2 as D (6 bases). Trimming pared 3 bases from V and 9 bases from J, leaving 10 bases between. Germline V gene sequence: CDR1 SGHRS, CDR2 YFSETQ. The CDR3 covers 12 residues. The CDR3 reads CASSWAGTEQFF. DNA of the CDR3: TGCGCCAGCAGCTGGGCGGGGACTGAGCAGTTCTTC.

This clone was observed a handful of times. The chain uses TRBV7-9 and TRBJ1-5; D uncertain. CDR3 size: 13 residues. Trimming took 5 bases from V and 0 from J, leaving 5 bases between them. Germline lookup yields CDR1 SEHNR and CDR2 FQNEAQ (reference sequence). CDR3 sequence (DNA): TGTGCCAGCAGCCCCAATAGCAATCAGCCCCAGCATTTT. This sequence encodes CASSPNSNQPQHF.

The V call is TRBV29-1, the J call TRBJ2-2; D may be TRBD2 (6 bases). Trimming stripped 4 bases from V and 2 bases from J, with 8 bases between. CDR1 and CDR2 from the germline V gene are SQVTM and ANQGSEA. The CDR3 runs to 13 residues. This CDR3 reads CSVGLDNTGELFF. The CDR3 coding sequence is TGCAGCGTTGGACTAGACAACACCGGGGAGCTGTTTTTT.

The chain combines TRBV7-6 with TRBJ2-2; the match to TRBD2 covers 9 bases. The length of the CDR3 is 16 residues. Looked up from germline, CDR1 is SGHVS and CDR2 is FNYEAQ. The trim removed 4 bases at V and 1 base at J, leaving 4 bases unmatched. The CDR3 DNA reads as TGTGCCAGCAGCTCGGGACTAGCCAAGAACACCGGGGAGCTGTTTTTT. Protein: CASSSGLAKNTGELFF.

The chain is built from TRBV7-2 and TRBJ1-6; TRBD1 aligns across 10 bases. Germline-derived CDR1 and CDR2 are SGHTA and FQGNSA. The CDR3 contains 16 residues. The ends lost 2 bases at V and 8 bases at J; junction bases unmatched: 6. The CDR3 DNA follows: TGTGCCAGCAGCTTAATAGGACAGGGGGGGTATTCACCCCTCCACTTT. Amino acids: CASSLIGQGGYSPLHF.

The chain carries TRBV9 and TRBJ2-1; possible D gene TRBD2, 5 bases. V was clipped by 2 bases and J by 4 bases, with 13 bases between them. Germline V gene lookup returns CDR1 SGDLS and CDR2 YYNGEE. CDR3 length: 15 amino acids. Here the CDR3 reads CASSVLRAAYNEQFF. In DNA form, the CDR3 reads TGTGCCAGCAGCGTGTTGAGGGCCGCGTACAATGAGCAGTTCTTC.

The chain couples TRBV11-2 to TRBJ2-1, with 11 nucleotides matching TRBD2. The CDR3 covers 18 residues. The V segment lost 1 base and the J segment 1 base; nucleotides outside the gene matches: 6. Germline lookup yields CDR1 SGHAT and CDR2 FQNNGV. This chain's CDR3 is CASSLGRLAGLSYNEQFF. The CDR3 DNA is TGTGCCAGCAGCTTAGGGAGACTAGCGGGACTGTCCTACAATGAGCAGTTCTTC.

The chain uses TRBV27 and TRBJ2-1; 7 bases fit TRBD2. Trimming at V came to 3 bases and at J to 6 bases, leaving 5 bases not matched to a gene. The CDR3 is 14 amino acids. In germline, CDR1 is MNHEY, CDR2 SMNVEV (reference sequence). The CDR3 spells CASSLGGSGNEQFF. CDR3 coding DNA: TGTGCCAGCAGTTTGGGGGGGAGCGGCAATGAGCAGTTCTTC.

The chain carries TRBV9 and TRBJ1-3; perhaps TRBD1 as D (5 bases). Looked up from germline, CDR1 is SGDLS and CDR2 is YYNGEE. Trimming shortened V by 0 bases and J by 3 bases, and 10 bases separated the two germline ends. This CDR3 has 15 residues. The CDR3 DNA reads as TGTGCCAGCAGCGTAGCTATGCAGGGTGGAAACACCATATATTTT. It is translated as CASSVAMQGGNTIYF.